This T cell receptor beta chain is from a study of post-analysis software for immune sequencing data (dated by TCRdb to about 2015). Regarding the complete study: Recorded disease courses included relapsing-remitting, secondary progressive and progressive-relapsing multiple sclerosis, with some patients lacking subtype annotation. Patient repertoires were compared against about twelve previously published healthy control repertoires from donors aged about 6 to 27 years. A subset of samples was prepared in parallel using single-end sample barcoding, then pooled and co-amplified after Illumina adapter ligation. Overall results and qualifications from the work: The control group was slightly older than the multiple sclerosis patient group. Compared with controls, multiple sclerosis patients had significantly lower normalized Chao1 diversity, a finding suggesting substantial peripheral T-cell clonal expansion. Significantly higher frequencies in patients than in controls were found for five TRBV segments, including TRBV5-6, TRBV5-1 and TRBV20-1. When samples were clustered directly using the F measure, samples prepared in the same batch co-clustered strongly, which prompted a batch-effect correction.

Library construction relied on PCR. The instrument given in TCRdb is Illumina HiSeq 2500. To reduce PCR and sequencing biases, unique molecular identifiers were incorporated into the TCR beta cDNA libraries. Approximately 500,000 cDNA molecules were obtained for every 1 to 10 million input T cells, so each molecule roughly corresponded to one T cell. The patient libraries were prepared and sequenced with the same protocol used for the earlier healthy control dataset. Samples belonging to the same batch were prepared together, multiplexed and sequenced on a shared HiSeq lane. In the original analysis: Raw barcoded reads were processed with MIGEC, and single-read molecular identifier groups were discarded before consensus assembly and CDR3 extraction. VDJtools was used for post-analysis of the clonotype tables, with diversity normalized by down-sampling every dataset to the smallest sample size. Repertoire overlap clustering matched CDR3 amino acid but not nucleotide sequences to correct batch-related cross-sample contamination. The public reads were run again by TCRdb, first through fastp at Q25 and then through MiXCR, and only productive beta chains were kept. Rows with a matching CDR3 protein are joined into one entry that keeps the most common DNA and genes. In this record, the V and J calls reflect TCRdb's handling and not the investigators' own analysis. The sample table records approximately 630,000 distinct CDR3 sequences; about 60% of these occur just once. The ten most abundant clones make up 11% of the sample.

The trim is 2 bases for V and 5 bases for J, with a gap of 19 bases between the germline ends. Measured from the cysteine to the phenylalanine, the CDR3 is 17 residues long. Kept here is only the CDR3 DNA, which spans 51 bases and is read in frame from base 1. As to this clonotype: The antigen it binds to is not known. Nothing much larger sits one base from this clone, and base qualities are not available.

To demonstrate the VDJtools post-analysis software, TCR beta repertoires were profiled from the peripheral blood of over ten young patients with multiple sclerosis. The patients with multiple sclerosis were children and adolescents between roughly 6 and 15 years of age. Material for sequencing was blood. This receptor chain uses TRBV12-3 or TRBV12-4 and TRBJ2-1; the D segment could be TRBD1, given 5 matching bases. The TCR was taken from a girl aged 2 to 10 with multiple sclerosis. The nucleotides read TGTGCCAGCAGTTTATTATGGGGCGCTGACTTAAACAATGAGCAGTTCTTC. Protein translation: CASSLLWGADLNNEQFF.